These 8 T cell receptor beta chains were sequenced from one sample in a study of blood T cell repertoires in COVID-19. Clones were sequenced by immunoSEQ multiplex PCR, and TCRdb holds only the in-frame ones, with some missing. Of about 150,000 clones listed, 88% are singletons. Sequenced sample: PBMCs or T cells enriched from blood (not recorded which). All receptors come from a woman in her forties or fifties who had recovered from COVID-19.

The rearrangement links TRBV18 to TRBJ2-2; D is ambiguous. The V gene lost 4 bases and the J gene lost 1 base, with 10 bases spanning the gap. This CDR3 contains 15 residues. Germline V gene lookup returns CDR1 KGHSH and CDR2 LQKENI. This CDR3 is CASSRTPMNTGELFF. CDR3 coding DNA: TGTGCCAGCTCACGTACACCGATGAACACCGGGGAGCTGTTTTTT.

The chain recombines TRBV15 with TRBJ1-4; no reliable D call. This CDR3 is 17 amino acids long. V was pared by 5 bases and J by 5 bases, with 21 bases between. From germline, CDR1 is LNHNV and CDR2 YYDKDF (reference sequence). This chain's CDR3 is CATSPDGPQVSNEKLFF. In nucleotides, the CDR3 is TGTGCCACCAGCCCCGACGGTCCCCAGGTTTCCAATGAAAAACTGTTTTTT.

The genes are TRBV9 and TRBJ2-7, with 7 bases lining up with TRBD1. The CDR3 covers 14 residues. With V trimmed by 4 bases and J by 1 base, 5 bases remained unmatched. The germline V gene encodes CDR1 SGDLS and CDR2 YYNGEE. The CDR3 loop reads CASSSRQGSYEQYF. The DNA for the CDR3 is TGTGCCAGCAGCTCCCGACAGGGATCCTACGAGCAGTACTTC.

The chain uses TRBV12-3 or TRBV12-4 and TRBJ2-1; D unclear. Trimming shortened V by 5 bases and J by 8 bases, and 13 bases separated the two germline ends. The length of the CDR3 is 13 residues. CDR3 in DNA: TGTGCCAGCAGTCCCCCCCCGTCCGATGAGCAGTTCTTC. This translates into CASSPPPSDEQFF.

V is TRBV14 and J is TRBJ2-1; 14 bases line up with TRBD2. The CDR3 is 15 amino acids. Losses at the gene ends were 2 bases for V and 8 bases for J; bases not matched to a gene: 2. Germline CDR1 reads SGHDN; CDR2 reads FVKESK. The CDR3 nucleotides are TGTGCCAGCAGCCAATGGACTAGCGGGGGGTATGAGCAGTTCTTC. This gives the protein CASSQWTSGGYEQFF.

V and J are TRBV3-1 (or the pseudogene TRBV3-2) and TRBJ1-2, with D uncertain. The V and J ends lost 1 base and 8 bases respectively, with 8 bases between them. The germline CDR1 and CDR2 sequences are LGHDT and YNNKEL (reference sequence). The CDR3 runs to 12 residues. In nucleotides, the CDR3 is TGTGCCAGCAGCCAAGCCCGAGGGGGCTACACCTTC. Encoded protein: CASSQARGGYTF.

J is TRBJ1-1 and V is TRBV15, with D perhaps matching TRBD1 (6 bases). CDR1 LNHNV and CDR2 YYDKDF come from the germline V gene (reference sequence). Deletions cut 1 base from V and 1 base from J, with 13 bases between. This CDR3 is built from 16 residues. In DNA form, the CDR3 reads TGTGCCACCAGCAGAGCGACAGGTCTGGCGAACACTGAAGCTTTCTTT. Translating it yields CATSRATGLANTEAFF. Variable domain in full (rest from reference TRBV15 and TRBJ1-1): DAMVIQNPRYQVTQFGKPVTLSCSQTLNHNVMYWYQQKSSQAPKLLFHYYDKDFNNEADTPDNFQSRRPNTSFCFLDIRSPGLGDTAMYLCATSRATGLANTEAFFGQGTRLTVV.

The chain uses TRBV7-2 and TRBJ1-1; D is possibly TRBD1 (6 bases). This CDR3 is built from 14 residues. Per germline, CDR1 SGHTA and CDR2 FQGNSA. Trimming cost V 2 bases and J 1 base, with 8 bases left between them. The CDR3 DNA is TGTGCCAGCAGCTTACAGGGGAGGAACACTGAAGCTTTCTTT. This gives the protein CASSLQGRNTEAFF. Filled out from reference TRBV7-2 and TRBJ1-1, the complete variable domain reads GAGVSQSPSNKVTEKGKDVELRCDPISGHTALYWYRQSLGQGLEFLIYFQGNSAPDKSGLPSDRFSAERTGGSVSTLTIQRTQQEDSAVYLCASSLQGRNTEAFFGQGTRLTVV.